The rows below give T cell receptor beta chains drawn from one sample of a study of blood T cells in healthy people across ages. Each CDR3 protein is one row after TCRdb ran MiXCR on the 5' RACE reads. The sample lists around 800,000 distinct CDR3 sequences; roughly 25% were seen once. The sample was also reused in another study, on T cells of mothers and their children.

Sequencing was carried out using blood. Receptor source: a boy aged 5-17 years in good health. CDR3s include the opening cysteine and the closing phenylalanine or tryptophan.

V gene	CDR3 protein
TRBV9	CASSARLAGGTAADTQYF
TRBV15	CATSREPGGGYTF
TRBV24-1	CATSTGTLRPQHF
TRBV19	CASSNLAGAPGYEQYF
TRBV12-3/TRBV12-4	CASSWTGGLDQETQYF
TRBV5-1	CASSSFRTSGAHNEQFF
TRBV12-3/TRBV12-4	CASSLSGRGLAKNIQYF
TRBV4-1	CASSQEGGTNQPQHF
TRBV3-1	CASSRSLSGAGEKLFF
TRBV5-5	CASSLDPADYGYTF
TRBV9	CASSARLARVPYNEQFF
TRBV3-1	CASSYRARYNEQFF
TRBV7-9	CASSWDRGYSPLHF
TRBV19	CASNLGGTGGTGANVLTF
TRBV5-1	CASPGKGTVQETQYF
TRBV28	CASSQTGTGAYNEQFF
TRBV6-1	CASSKGGAATGELFF
TRBV7-3	CASSLTRTGELFF
TRBV2	CASSVNRDFKSQYF
TRBV12-3/TRBV12-4	CASSADRGVADAQYF
TRBV15	CATSRDYGVGDQETQYF
TRBV29-1	CSVEVVGWENTEAFF